These 20 T cell receptor beta chains share one sample of origin, sequenced in a study of T-cell memory formation after mild COVID-19 (dated by TCRdb to 2020 to 2023). Libraries were built with 5' RACE. Sequencing took place on an Illumina NovaSeq 6000. TCRdb reprocessing: public reads trimmed at Q25 with fastp, clones called with MiXCR, in-frame beta chains kept. Records with the same CDR3 protein are collapsed into one entry carrying the most frequent genes and DNA. The sample table records 80,000 to 90,000 distinct CDR3 sequences; 20% to 25% of these occur just once. Around 45% of the sample is in the top ten clones. Sequenced: PBMCs or a T cell subset sorted from them (not recorded which). Receptors originate from a man aged 18-30 years who had mild COVID-19 (a few samples of this study predate the infection). The sample titles of this study are shuffled in the database, so cell type and time point are left out; the donor was told from shared clones.

CDR3 in amino acids: CASSQGTAEVGAFF. Written as DNA, the CDR3 is TGTGCCAGCAGCCAGGGGACGGCAGAGGTCGGGGCTTTCTTT. The rearrangement links TRBV4-2 to TRBJ1-1, with D perhaps TRBD1 (5 bases). V was clipped by 3 bases and J by 11 bases, with 19 bases between them. Germline V CDR1 and CDR2: LGHNA, YNFKEQ. The CDR3 sequence is 14 residues long.

This clonotype showed up just a few times. The rearrangement uses TRBV29-1 and TRBJ2-7; 7 nucleotides line up with TRBD1. Germline CDR1 SQVTM, CDR2 ANQGSEA. The V and J ends lost 5 bases and 5 bases, in that order; junction bases with no gene match: 12. CDR3 length: 14 residues. The CDR3 region is CSVLNRDSGNEQYF. The CDR3 DNA is TGCAGCGTTCTTAATCGGGACAGTGGGAACGAGCAGTACTTC.

There are many counts of this clonotype. V gene TRBV4-3 combines with J gene TRBJ1-6; 9 bases match TRBD1. This CDR3 has 16 residues. The germline CDR1 and CDR2 sequences are LGHNA and YSLEER. After removal of 5 bases from V and 9 bases from J, the junction contained 11 bases not matched to a gene. The CDR3 region is CASSSAFPGQGSPLHF. The CDR3 DNA sequence: TGCGCCAGCAGCTCAGCATTCCCGGGACAGGGTTCACCCCTCCACTTT.

This clonotype was recorded many times. This sequence joins TRBV5-6 and TRBJ2-2, with D possibly TRBD1 on 5 matching bases. Trimming took off 4 bases at V and 0 bases at J, with 13 bases between the two ends. Germline lookup yields CDR1 SGHDT and CDR2 YYEEEE. The CDR3 is 16 amino acids. CDR3 region: CASSLTEPANTGELFF. CDR3 nucleotides: TGTGCCAGCAGCCTGACAGAGCCCGCGAACACCGGGGAGCTGTTTTTT.

This clonotype was detected a few times. This chain links TRBV5-1 with TRBJ1-1, with 8 bases identical to TRBD1. This CDR3 is built from 15 residues. Germline CDR1 is SGHRS and CDR2 is YFSETQ. Trimming cost V 2 bases and J 0 bases; bases outside gene matches: 3. The CDR3 protein is CASSFRTGMNTEAFF. The CDR3 coding sequence is TGCGCCAGCAGCTTCCGGACAGGGATGAACACTGAAGCTTTCTTT. The whole variable domain, filled in from reference TRBV5-1 and TRBJ1-1, reads KAGVTQTPRYLIKTRGQQVTLSCSPISGHRSVSWYQQTPGQGLQFLFEYFSETQRNKGNFPGRFSGRQFSNSRSEMNVSTLELGDSALYLCASSFRTGMNTEAFFGQGTRLTVV.

The chain employs TRBV7-6 and TRBJ2-1; D gene uncertain. The CDR3 has 12 amino acids. Germline V lookup: CDR1 SGHVS, CDR2 FNYEAQ. The V end lost 5 bases, the J end lost 2 bases, and 4 bases lay between the germline ends. In DNA, the CDR3 is TGTGCCAGCAGCACCACCTACAATGAGCAGTTCTTC. Translation gives CASSTTYNEQFF.

CDR3 bases: TGTGCCAGCAGATTTAGCTCCGCGGCAGGTTATGGCTACACCTTC. It encodes CASRFSSAAGYGYTF. The chain links TRBV6-6 to TRBJ1-2; D ambiguous. The CDR3 length is 15 residues. In germline, CDR1 is MNHNY, CDR2 SVGAGI (reference sequence). V lost 6 bases to trimming and J lost 5 bases, with 19 bases between them.

The V call is TRBV7-2, the J call TRBJ2-3; no reliable D call. Deletions cut 0 bases from V and 0 bases from J, with 13 bases between. Looked up from germline, CDR1 is SGHTA and CDR2 is FQGNSA. The CDR3 loop spans 17 amino acids. Written as DNA, the CDR3 is TGTGCCAGCAGCTTAGCGAAGACGTTGACTAGCACAGATACGCAGTATTTT. The encoded protein is CASSLAKTLTSTDTQYF.

This clonotype showed up just a few times. The rearrangement joins TRBV18 to TRBJ2-1, with unresolved D. The V gene's germline CDR1 is KGHSH and CDR2 LQKENI. The CDR3 sequence is 14 residues long. Deletions cut 1 base from V and 12 bases from J, with 16 bases between. CDR3 nucleotide sequence: TGTGCCAGCTCACCACGTTCGAGCGCCGACACGCAGTTCTTC. It codes for CASSPRSSADTQFF.

This clonotype came up many times. This chain uses TRBV5-1 with TRBJ2-6; 8 bases match TRBD1. From germline, CDR1 is SGHRS and CDR2 YFSETQ. With V trimmed by 5 bases and J by 0 bases, 4 bases remained unmatched. The CDR3 is 16 amino acids. Here the CDR3 reads CASRPGGASGANVLTF. The CDR3 coding sequence is TGCGCCAGCAGACCAGGGGGCGCCTCTGGGGCCAACGTCCTGACTTTC.

This clonotype has just one count. J is TRBJ2-5 and V is TRBV5-1; 14 bases agree with TRBD2. Trimming at V came to 4 bases and at J to 1 base, leaving 6 bases not matched to a gene. The CDR3 contains 17 residues. Germline V gene sequence: CDR1 SGHRS, CDR2 YFSETQ. The CDR3: CASSPGLAGGFQETQYF. CDR3 in DNA: TGCGCCAGCAGCCCAGGACTAGCGGGGGGTTTCCAAGAGACCCAGTACTTC.

Only a few counts were recorded for this clonotype. The chain recombines TRBV25-1 with TRBJ2-4; no firm D call. CDR3 size: 11 residues. Trimming removed 3 bases from V and 8 bases from J, with 5 bases in between. The germline V gene encodes CDR1 MGHDK and CDR2 SYGVNS. The CDR3 DNA is TGTGCCAGCAGTGATTTCTACATTCAGTACTTC. Protein sequence: CASSDFYIQYF.

This clonotype has just a few counts. This chain joins TRBV16 and TRBJ1-1; TRBD1 agrees at 7 bases. Germline values: CDR1 KGHSY, CDR2 FQNENV. The length of the CDR3 is 15 residues. The junction had 8 bases not matched to a gene; V was cut back by 3 bases and J by 4 bases. The CDR3 nucleotides read TGTGCCAGCAGCCACTCGGACAGGATGGGCACTGAAGCTTTCTTT. The encoded protein is CASSHSDRMGTEAFF.

This clonotype turned up a few times. V gene TRBV3-1 combines with J gene TRBJ2-3; weak D call: TRBD2 (6 bases). CDR1 is LGHDT and CDR2 is YNNKEL in the germline V gene (reference sequence). CDR3 length: 15 amino acids. Trimming took off 2 bases at V and 4 bases at J, with 13 bases between the two ends. This CDR3 is CASSQRAGSADTQYF. The CDR3 nucleotides are TGTGCCAGCAGCCAACGGGCGGGATCGGCAGATACGCAGTATTTT.

This clonotype was counted a few times. This chain links TRBV4-3 with TRBJ1-4; TRBD1 is a possible D gene (5 bases). Trimming removed 0 bases from V and 7 bases from J, with 12 bases in between. The CDR3 spans 15 residues. Germline V gene data show CDR1 as LGHNA and CDR2 as YSLEER. CDR3 nucleotide sequence: TGCGCCAGCAGCCAAGATCCGGGGAGGGGTGAAAAACTGTTTTTT. It translates to CASSQDPGRGEKLFF.

V gene TRBV7-2 combines with J gene TRBJ2-3; 9 positions agree with TRBD1. V shed 4 bases and J 5 bases; nucleotides not matched to a gene: 10. The CDR3 length is 16 residues. CDR1 is SGHTA, CDR2 FQGNSA, per germline. CDR3 sequence: CASSSYYRGQGDTQYF. The CDR3 coding sequence is TGTGCCAGCAGCTCATATTACAGGGGGCAGGGAGATACGCAGTATTTT. Full variable domain (missing parts from reference TRBV7-2 and TRBJ2-3): GAGVSQSPSNKVTEKGKDVELRCDPISGHTALYWYRQSLGQGLEFLIYFQGNSAPDKSGLPSDRFSAERTGGSVSTLTIQRTQQEDSAVYLCASSSYYRGQGDTQYFGPGTRLTVL.

The chain couples TRBV24-1 to TRBJ2-1; a weak D match, TRBD1 (5 bases). The length of the CDR3 is 14 residues. The germline V and J ends were trimmed by 0 bases and 8 bases, with 10 bases remaining between them. Per germline, CDR1 KGHDR and CDR2 SFDVKD. The DNA of the CDR3 is TGTGCCACCAGTGATTTGGCAGGGTATGATGAGCAGTTCTTC. Its translation: CATSDLAGYDEQFF.

This clonotype was seen only a few times. The V call is TRBV4-3, the J call TRBJ2-2, with D possibly TRBD2 on 5 matching bases. Trimming left V 0 bases short and J 0 bases short, with 8 bases between. This CDR3 is 16 amino acids long. Looked up from germline, CDR1 is LGHNA and CDR2 is YSLEER. In nucleotides, the CDR3 is TGCGCCAGCAGCCAAGATGAGGGTCCGAACACCGGGGAGCTGTTTTTT. It encodes CASSQDEGPNTGELFF.

The V call is TRBV6-6, the J call TRBJ2-7; TRBD1 matches at 12 bases. From germline, CDR1 is MNHNY and CDR2 SVGAGI (reference sequence). Unmatched junction bases numbered 6, after V lost 5 bases and J lost 7 bases. There are 14 residues in the CDR3. In DNA, the CDR3 is TGTGCCAGCAGTCCGGGACAGGGGGCGCGGGAGCAGTACTTC. Translating gives CASSPGQGAREQYF.

The J gene is TRBJ2-1, the V gene TRBV7-2; 11 bases align to TRBD2. The germline V gene encodes CDR1 SGHTA and CDR2 FQGNSA. Losses at the gene ends were 0 bases for V and 6 bases for J; bases not matched to a gene: 4. This CDR3 is 16 amino acids long. The chain's CDR3 is CASSLAPTSGANEQFF. The CDR3 region has the DNA TGTGCCAGCAGCTTAGCGCCGACTAGCGGGGCCAATGAGCAGTTCTTC.